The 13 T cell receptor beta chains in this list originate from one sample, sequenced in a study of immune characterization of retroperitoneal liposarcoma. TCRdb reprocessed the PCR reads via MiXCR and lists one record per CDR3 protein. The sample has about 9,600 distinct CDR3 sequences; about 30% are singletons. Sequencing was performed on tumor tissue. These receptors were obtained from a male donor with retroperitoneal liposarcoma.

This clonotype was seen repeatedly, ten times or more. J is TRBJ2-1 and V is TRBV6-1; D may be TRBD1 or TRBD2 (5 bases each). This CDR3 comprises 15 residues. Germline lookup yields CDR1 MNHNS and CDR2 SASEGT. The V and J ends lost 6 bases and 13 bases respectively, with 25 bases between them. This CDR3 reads CASSDHILQSGAQFF. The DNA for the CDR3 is TGTGCCAGCAGCGACCACATACTGCAATCCGGGGCCCAGTTCTTC.

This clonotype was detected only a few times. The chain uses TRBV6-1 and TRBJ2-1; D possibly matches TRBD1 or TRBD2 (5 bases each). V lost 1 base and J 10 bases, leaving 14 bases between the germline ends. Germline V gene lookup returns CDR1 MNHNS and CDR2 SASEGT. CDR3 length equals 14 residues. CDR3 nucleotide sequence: TGTGCCAGCAGTGAAGTGGGGACGTCCTACGAGCAGTTCTTC. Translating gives CASSEVGTSYEQFF.

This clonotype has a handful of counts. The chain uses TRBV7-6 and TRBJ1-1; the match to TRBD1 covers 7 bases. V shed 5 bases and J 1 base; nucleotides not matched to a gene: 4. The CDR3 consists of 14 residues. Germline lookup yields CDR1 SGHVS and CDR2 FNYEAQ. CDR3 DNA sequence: TGTGCCAGCAGCCCAGGGGGATGGAACACTGAAGCTTTCTTT. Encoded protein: CASSPGGWNTEAFF.

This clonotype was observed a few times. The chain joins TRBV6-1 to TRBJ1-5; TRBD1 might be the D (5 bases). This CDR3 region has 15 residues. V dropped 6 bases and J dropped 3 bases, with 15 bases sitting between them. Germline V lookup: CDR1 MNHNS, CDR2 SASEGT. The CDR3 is CASSNSGTANQPQHF. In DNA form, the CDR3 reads TGTGCCAGCAGCAATTCAGGGACTGCCAATCAGCCCCAGCATTTT.

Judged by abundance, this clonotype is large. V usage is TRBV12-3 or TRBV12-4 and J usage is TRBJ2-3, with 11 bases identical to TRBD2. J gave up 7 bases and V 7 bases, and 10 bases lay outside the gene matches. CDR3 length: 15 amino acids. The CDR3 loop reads CASTIAGGPGYTQYF. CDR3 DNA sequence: TGTGCCAGCACCATAGCGGGAGGGCCGGGTTATACGCAGTATTTT.

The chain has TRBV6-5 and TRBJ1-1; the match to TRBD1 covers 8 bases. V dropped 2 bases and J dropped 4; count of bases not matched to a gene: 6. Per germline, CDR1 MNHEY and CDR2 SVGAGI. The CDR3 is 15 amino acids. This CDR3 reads CASSYPGTGITEAFF. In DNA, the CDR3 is TGTGCCAGCAGTTACCCAGGGACAGGTATCACTGAAGCTTTCTTT.

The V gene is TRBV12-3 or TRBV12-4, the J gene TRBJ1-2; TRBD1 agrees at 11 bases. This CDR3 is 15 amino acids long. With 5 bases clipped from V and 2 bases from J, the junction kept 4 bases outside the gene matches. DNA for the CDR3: TGTGCCAGCAGTCCTTGGGACAGGGGGAACTATGGCTACACCTTC. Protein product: CASSPWDRGNYGYTF.

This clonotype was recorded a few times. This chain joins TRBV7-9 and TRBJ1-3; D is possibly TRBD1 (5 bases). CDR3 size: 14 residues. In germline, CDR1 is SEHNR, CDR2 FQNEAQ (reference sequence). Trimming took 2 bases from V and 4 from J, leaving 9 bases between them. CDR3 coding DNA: TGTGCCAGCAGCTTAAAGGGGTTCGGAAACACCATATATTTT. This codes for CASSLKGFGNTIYF. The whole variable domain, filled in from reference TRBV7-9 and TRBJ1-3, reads DTGVSQNPRHKITKRGQNVTFRCDPISEHNRLYWYRQTLGQGPEFLTYFQNEAQLEKSRLLSDRFSAERPKGSFSTLEIQRTEQGDSAMYLCASSLKGFGNTIYFGEGSWLTVV.

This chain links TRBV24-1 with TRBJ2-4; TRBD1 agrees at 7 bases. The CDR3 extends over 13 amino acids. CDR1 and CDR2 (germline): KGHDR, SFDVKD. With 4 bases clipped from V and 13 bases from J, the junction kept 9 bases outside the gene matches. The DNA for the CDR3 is TGTGCCACCAGTGAAAGGGACAGCGATGAGCAGTACTTC. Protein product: CATSERDSDEQYF.

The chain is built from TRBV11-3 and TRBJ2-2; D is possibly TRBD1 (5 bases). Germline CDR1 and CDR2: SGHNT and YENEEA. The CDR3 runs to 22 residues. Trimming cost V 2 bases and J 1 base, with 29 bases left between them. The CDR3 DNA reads TGTGCCAGCAGCTTATTGGGGCCCTACGCGTTGCGGCATGCCCGGAACACCGGGGAGCTGTTTTTT. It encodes CASSLLGPYALRHARNTGELFF.

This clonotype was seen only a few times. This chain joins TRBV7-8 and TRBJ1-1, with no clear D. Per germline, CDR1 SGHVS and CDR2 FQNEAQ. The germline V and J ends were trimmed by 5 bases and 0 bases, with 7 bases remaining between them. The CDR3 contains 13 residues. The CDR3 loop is CASSKGVNTEAFF. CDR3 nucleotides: TGTGCCAGCAGCAAAGGAGTGAACACTGAAGCTTTCTTT.

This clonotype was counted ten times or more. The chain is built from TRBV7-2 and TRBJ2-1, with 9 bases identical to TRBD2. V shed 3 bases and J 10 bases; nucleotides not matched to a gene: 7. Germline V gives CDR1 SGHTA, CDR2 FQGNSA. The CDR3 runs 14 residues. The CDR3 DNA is TGTGCCAGCAGCTTCCAAGCGGGAGGCTACGAGCAGTTCTTC. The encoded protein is CASSFQAGGYEQFF.

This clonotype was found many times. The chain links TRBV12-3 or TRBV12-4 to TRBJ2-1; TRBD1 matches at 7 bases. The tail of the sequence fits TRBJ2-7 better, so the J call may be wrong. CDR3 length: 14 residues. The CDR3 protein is CASRFYRGYDEQYF. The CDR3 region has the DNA TGTGCCAGCAGATTCTACAGGGGCTATGACGAGCAGTACTTC.